This TCR beta chain was recorded in a study of T cell responses to AZD1222 COVID-19 vaccine. The study's findings and limits: Spike-specific TCR breadth and depth went up after people got two AZD1222 doses. Donors were mostly white British, more females; clonal diversity possibly underestimated. Nearly half of spike-specific TCRs reportedly target unmutated variant regions.

Comment on this clone: Its matching antigen is unknown.

V gave up 5 bases and J gave up 4 bases; unmatched junction bases: 2. The CDR3 runs to 13 residues. CDR1 MNHNS and CDR2 SASEGT come from the germline V gene. Sequenced by immunoSEQ multiplex PCR; TCRdb stores in-frame clones only, minus some. The table includes around 100,000 clones, around 94% detected once. The origin of this receptor is an adult in good health. The source was peripheral blood, collected on day 0 of AZD1222 vaccination. The V and J genes are TRBV6-1 and TRBJ1-5; 7 bases match TRBD1. Written as DNA, the CDR3 is TGTGCCAGCAGTACGACAGGGAATCAGCCCCAGCATTTT. Encoded protein: CASSTTGNQPQHF.